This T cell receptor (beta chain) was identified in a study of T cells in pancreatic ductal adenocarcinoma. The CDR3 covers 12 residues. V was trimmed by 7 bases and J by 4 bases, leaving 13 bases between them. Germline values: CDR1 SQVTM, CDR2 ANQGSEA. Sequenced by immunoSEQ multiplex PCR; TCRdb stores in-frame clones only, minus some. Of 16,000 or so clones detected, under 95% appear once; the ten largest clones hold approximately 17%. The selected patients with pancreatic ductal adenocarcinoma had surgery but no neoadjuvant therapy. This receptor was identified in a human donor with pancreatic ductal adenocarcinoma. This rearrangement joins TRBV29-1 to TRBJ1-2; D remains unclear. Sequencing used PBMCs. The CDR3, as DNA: TGCAGCGCTGAGAGTGAGGGCTATGGCTACACCTTC. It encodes CSAESEGYGYTF. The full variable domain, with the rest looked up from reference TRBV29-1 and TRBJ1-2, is SAVISQKPSRDICQRGTSLTIQCQVDSQVTMMFWYRQQPGQSLTLIATANQGSEATYESGFVIDKFPISRPNLTFSTLTVSNMSPEDSSIYLCSAESEGYGYTFGSGTRLTVV.